Listed below are T cell receptor beta chains from one sample, sequenced in a study of OX40 agonist ivuxolimab in advanced cancers. The data were produced by immunoSEQ multiplex PCR, yet TCRdb's version contains in-frame clones alone and is incomplete. This sample has about 73,000 clones, with approximately 89% found just once. The specimen was CD4+ or CD8+ T cells sorted from blood, collected in a trial of the OX40 agonist ivuxolimab. These receptors were taken from an adult with an advanced solid tumor such as melanoma, head and neck, liver or kidney cancer. The CDR3 runs from the conserved cysteine through the conserved F or W. A D gene is named only where the DNA matches it firmly. The size field is filled for only some rows; it gives once, few, many or a size class.

V gene	D gene	clone size	CDR3 length	J gene	CDR3 protein	CDR3 DNA
TRBV10-1	TRBD1	once	14	TRBJ2-2	CASSRQGETGELFF	TGCGCCAGCAGTAGACAGGGGGAGACCGGGGAGCTGTTTTTT
TRBV2	TRBD2	NA	14	TRBJ2-3	CASSEAGGRGTQYF	TGTGCCAGCAGTGAGGCGGGGGGCCGGGGTACGCAGTATTTT
TRBV10-3	NA	NA	14	TRBJ2-3	CAISRRGEKDTQYF	TGTGCCATCAGTCGGAGAGGGGAGAAAGATACGCAGTATTTT
TRBV28	TRBD1	once	15	TRBJ2-7	CASSPKPQGAYEQYF	TGTGCCAGCAGTCCGAAACCACAGGGGGCGTACGAGCAGTACTTC
TRBV5-5	NA	NA	13	TRBJ2-3	CASSLAGADTQYF	TGTGCCAGCAGCTTGGCAGGGGCAGATACGCAGTATTTT
TRBV5-6	NA	NA	15	TRBJ1-2	CASSLRGFSNYGYTF	TGTGCCAGCAGCTTGCGGGGATTCAGTAACTATGGCTACACCTTC
TRBV16	NA	NA	15	TRBJ1-6	CASSQSGTENSPLHF	TGTGCCAGCAGCCAATCCGGGACGGAGAATTCACCCCTCCACTTT
TRBV18	NA	once	15	TRBJ2-1	CASSPFQAGIDEQFF	TGTGCCAGCTCACCTTTCCAGGCGGGGATAGATGAGCAGTTCTTC
TRBV11-1	NA	NA	13	TRBJ2-3	CASSLDWEQTQYF	TGTGCCAGCAGCTTAGATTGGGAACAGACGCAGTATTTT
TRBV5-1	TRBD1	few	17	TRBJ2-7	CASSATHRDRGTYEQYF	TGCGCCAGCAGCGCAACCCACCGGGACAGGGGTACCTACGAGCAGTACTTC
TRBV7-3	NA	NA	12	TRBJ2-1	CASSLRVGEQFF	TGTGCCAGCAGCTTAAGGGTTGGTGAGCAGTTCTTC